Below, 9 T cell receptor beta chains from the same sample are listed, as sequenced in a study of blood T cell repertoires in COVID-19. The assay was immunoSEQ multiplex PCR, and TCRdb's table has in-frame clones only and misses some. The sample shows approximately 68,000 clones, around 84% of them seen only once. Input material: peripheral blood. The receptors originated from a man between 65 and 85 years old with active or convalescent COVID-19.

As regards this clone: The identical CDR3 is also encoded by other nucleotide sequences in the sample. The J gene is TRBJ2-1, the V gene TRBV3-1 (or the pseudogene TRBV3-2); tentatively, D is TRBD1 (5 bases). The CDR3 covers 14 residues. V was clipped by 4 bases and J by 6 bases, with 13 bases between them. Germline V CDR1 and CDR2: LGHDT, YNNKEL (reference sequence). CDR3 sequence (DNA): TGTGCCAGCAGCCTACGGCAGGGCGGCAATGAGCAGTTCTTC. Translated, it gives CASSLRQGGNEQFF.

The rearrangement joins TRBV6-6 to TRBJ2-7, with 7 bases that match TRBD2. CDR1 MNHNY and CDR2 SVGAGI come from the germline V gene (reference sequence). The J segment lost 0 bases and the V segment lost 11 bases, leaving 7 bases of the junction unmatched. The CDR3 covers 13 residues. Here the CDR3 DNA reads TGTGCCGGGGGGAGGGCGGCCTCCTACGAGCAGTACTTC. Its translation: CAGGRAASYEQYF.

The CDR3 region has the DNA TGTGCCAGCTCATCTGGACAGGGTAGTAGAGAGACCCAGTACTTC. This translates into CASSSGQGSRETQYF. The V call is TRBV18, the J call TRBJ2-5; 8 bases are a match to TRBD1. The junction had 9 bases not matched to a gene; V was cut back by 5 bases and J by 4 bases. Germline CDR1 and CDR2: KGHSH and LQKENI. This CDR3 region has 15 residues.

This chain links TRBV24-1 with TRBJ2-3, with 12 nucleotides matching TRBD1. J lost 4 bases, V lost 9 bases, and 10 bases had no gene match. CDR1 and CDR2 from the germline V gene are KGHDR and SFDVKD. This CDR3 comprises 16 residues. The CDR3 nucleotides are TGTGCCACCGGCCCTTCGGGACAGGGGGCAGCAGATACGCAGTATTTT. It translates to CATGPSGQGAADTQYF.

This clone was recorded only once. This chain connects TRBV24-1 to TRBJ2-1; 10 positions match TRBD2. The CDR3 has 14 amino acids. Unmatched junction bases numbered 6, after V lost 9 bases and J lost 5 bases. The germline CDR1 and CDR2 sequences are KGHDR and SFDVKD. In DNA, the CDR3 is TGTGCCACCGGTGCTAGCGGGAGCCACAATGAGCAGTTCTTC. Its protein product is CATGASGSHNEQFF.

V usage is TRBV9 and J usage is TRBJ1-2; 7 bases map to TRBD1. After removal of 2 bases from V and 5 bases from J, the junction contained 6 bases not matched to a gene. This CDR3 spans 14 amino acids. The germline V gene has CDR1 SGDLS and CDR2 YYNGEE. The CDR3 loop reads CASSVSGGVYGYTF. Written as DNA, the CDR3 is TGTGCCAGCAGCGTTTCAGGGGGTGTTTATGGCTACACCTTC.

J is TRBJ1-5 and V is TRBV2, with D perhaps TRBD1 (5 bases). This CDR3 comprises 14 residues. Germline CDR1 and CDR2: SNHLY and FYNNEI. V shed 3 bases and J shed 2 bases, with 8 bases lying between them. CDR3 in DNA: TGTGCCAGCAGTGACAGGGTGGGCAATCAGCCCCAGCATTTT. It yields the protein CASSDRVGNQPQHF.

This clone was detected only a few times. The chain joins TRBV7-9 to TRBJ2-7; 8 bases are a match to TRBD2. This CDR3 has 14 residues. Losses at the gene ends were 3 bases for V and 5 bases for J; bases not matched to a gene: 6. In germline, CDR1 is SEHNR, CDR2 FQNEAQ (reference sequence). The CDR3 nucleotides are TGTGCCAGCAGCTTCAGCGGGAGTAAGAACGAGCAGTACTTC. Translating it yields CASSFSGSKNEQYF.

This chain connects TRBV2 to TRBJ1-5; 9 bases map to TRBD1. Germline CDR1 SNHLY, CDR2 FYNNEI. The length of the CDR3 is 17 residues. V shed 5 bases and J 0 bases; nucleotides not matched to a gene: 8. The DNA for the CDR3 is TGTGCCAGCAGTTATGCCGGGACAGGGTTTAGCAATCAGCCCCAGCATTTT. It codes for CASSYAGTGFSNQPQHF.